This T cell receptor (beta chain) derives from a study of PD-L1 blockade in urothelial cancer. Whole-study findings and limits: TCR clonality was measured in pretreatment peripheral blood. Clonality below the median predicted better survival.

Stated time point: pretreatment peripheral blood. TCRdb's copy holds only in-frame clones and misses some; the assay was immunoSEQ multiplex PCR. The table records about 45,000 clones, around nine tenths of them present only once. Trimming left V 4 bases short and J 4 bases short, with 11 bases between. Germline loops: CDR1 SGHVS, CDR2 FNYEAQ. The CDR3 is 13 residues long. Note on this clone: Its antigen is unidentified.

The source of this sequence is a donor over 35 with urothelial cancer. The starting material was PBMCs, obtained around atezolizumab (anti-PD-L1) treatment. The rearrangement uses TRBV7-6 and TRBJ2-7; D unclear. The CDR3 sequence: CASSSQAWYEQYF. CDR3 in DNA: TGTGCCAGCAGCTCTCAAGCTTGGTACGAGCAGTACTTC.